Sequencing of this T cell receptor beta chain was carried out in a study of T cells in Graves' hyperthyroidism and ophthalmopathy. Study background: Pretreatment peripheral blood was obtained at initial diagnosis.

Diagnoses rested on clinical symptoms, serum thyroxine and TRAb, thyroid ultrasound and orbital computed tomography. Any symptoms of ophthalmopathy came after the first hyperthyroidism diagnosis, from which the blood sample dates. A remark on this clonotype: The antigen is unknown.

V lost 2 bases, J lost 9 bases, and 7 bases stayed unmatched. The germline V gene has CDR1 ENHRY and CDR2 SYGVKD. This CDR3 spans 16 amino acids. Points from the study as a whole: Among thyroid clonotypes expanded above 0.001, most also appeared in blood.

Researchers amplified the TCR beta CDR3 regions from RNA transcripts. HTBI primers were used for first-round RT-PCR of the TCR CDR3. TCRdb reprocessed the multiplex PCR reads with MiXCR, giving one entry per CDR3 protein. The sample yields 300,000 to 450,000 distinct CDR3 sequences, around a sixth seen once. Sample: blood. The chain couples TRBV10-3 to TRBJ2-1, with 13 bases aligning to TRBD2. The receptor was derived from a woman under 30 with Graves' hyperthyroidism that later progressed to Graves' ophthalmopathy. In DNA, the CDR3 is TGTGCCATCAGTGAGGAAGGACTAGCGGGAGATTGTGAGCAGTTCTTC. This gives the protein CAISEEGLAGDCEQFF.